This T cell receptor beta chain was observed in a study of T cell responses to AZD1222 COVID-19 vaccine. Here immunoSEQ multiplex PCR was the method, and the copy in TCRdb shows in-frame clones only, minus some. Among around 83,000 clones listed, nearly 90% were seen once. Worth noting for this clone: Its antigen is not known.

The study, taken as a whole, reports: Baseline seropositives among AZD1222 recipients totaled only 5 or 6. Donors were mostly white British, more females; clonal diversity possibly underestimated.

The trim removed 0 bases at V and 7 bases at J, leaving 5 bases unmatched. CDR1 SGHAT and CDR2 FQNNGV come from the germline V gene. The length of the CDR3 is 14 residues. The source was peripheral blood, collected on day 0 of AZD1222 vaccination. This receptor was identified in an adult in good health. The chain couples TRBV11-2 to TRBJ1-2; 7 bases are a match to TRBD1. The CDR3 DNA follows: TGTGCCAGCAGCTTAGAATCAGGGGGTACTGGCTACACCTTC. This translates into CASSLESGGTGYTF.